The clone carrying this T cell receptor (beta chain) was counted a few times. Its antigen is unknown. It was with previously described methods and listed TCR primers that bulk TCR libraries were made. TCRdb reanalysed the PCR reads using MiXCR and keeps one entry per CDR3 protein. The sample lists roughly 100,000 distinct CDR3 sequences, less than 35% occurring once. The sample comes from a study of molecular identifiers for immune sequencing clone quantification. Points from the study as a whole: Clones above 20 RNA copies held over 99% of effector molecules, under 1% in naive cells. Spiked-in Jurkat TCR RNA corresponding to one cell was reported as detectable against 750,000 to 1,000,000 naive cells.

The CDR3 consists of 14 residues. Trimming stripped 3 bases from V and 1 base from J, with 9 bases between. Germline V gene sequence: CDR1 LNHDA, CDR2 SQIVND (reference sequence). With RNA at 10%, 30% or 50%, naive CD8 libraries came from around 20,000 to 1,000,000 sorted cells. The sequencing sample was made of naive CD8+ T cells from blood, with Jurkat cell RNA spiked in. Subset reported: FACS-sorted CD8+CD4-CCR7+CD45RA+ naive T cells. This rearrangement joins TRBV19 to TRBJ2-5, with D unclear. The source is a human donor in good health. Some libraries in this study had Jurkat cell RNA spiked in. In DNA form, the CDR3 reads TGTGCCAGTAGTATCCTAGTCAGCCAAGAGACCCAGTACTTC. Its translation is CASSILVSQETQYF. Using reference TRBV19 and TRBJ2-5 for the parts outside the CDR3, the full variable domain is DGGITQSPKYLFRKEGQNVTLSCEQNLNHDAMYWYRQDPGQGLRLIYYSQIVNDFQKGDIAEGYSVSREKKESFPLTVTSAQKNPTAFYLCASSILVSQETQYFGPGTRLLVL.